Sequencing of this TCR beta chain was carried out in a study of CD8 T cells in ankylosing spondylitis. Each CDR3 protein is one row after TCRdb ran MiXCR on the 5' RACE reads. This table holds tens of thousands of distinct CDR3 sequences, over 4% found once. A few counts support this clonotype. Its antigen remains unidentified. The CDR3 sequence is 14 residues long. CDR1 is SEHNR, CDR2 FQNEAQ, per germline (reference sequence). The ends were cut back, 5 bases at V and 7 bases at J, with 18 bases in the middle. General observations from the study: Reportedly, significant enrichment of disease-linked clones occurred in matched ankylosing spondylitis synovial fluid.

The receptor was derived from a male donor with ankylosing spondylitis or in good health (not recorded which). The chain carries TRBV7-9 and TRBJ2-7, with D possibly being TRBD1 (7 bases). The specimen sequenced was blood, either unsorted or a sorted T cell fraction (not recorded which). CDR3 DNA sequence: TGTGCCAGCAGCCAACAGGGGTCTGCGGGGGAGCAGTACTTC. Encoded protein: CASSQQGSAGEQYF.